This TCR beta chain is from a study of blood T cell repertoires in COVID-19. The germline gives CDR1 SNHLY, CDR2 FYNNEI. Unmatched junction bases numbered 4, after V lost 8 bases and J lost 2 bases. The CDR3 runs to 14 residues. As handled by the study authors: Reference gene primer amplification yielded estimated nucleated cell counts. Only in-frame clones appear in the TCRdb table, and some are missing; sequencing was by immunoSEQ multiplex PCR. Clone size and V and J calls were adopted from that table, with D and trimming inferred from the DNA. The table lists fewer than 150,000 clones, 90% of them singletons, with 11% in the top ten.

The specimen was peripheral blood. The receptor's source is a woman older than 75 with acute or convalescent COVID-19. This chain links TRBV2 with TRBJ1-5, with TRBD1 matching 9 bases. CDR3: CASGRTGGNQPQHF. CDR3 bases: TGTGCCAGCGGTAGGACAGGGGGCAATCAGCCCCAGCATTTT. Drawing the rest from reference TRBV2 and TRBJ1-5, the complete variable domain is EPEVTQTPSHQVTQMGQEVILRCVPISNHLYFYWYRQILGQKVEFLVSFYNNEISEKSEIFDDQFSVERPDGSNFTLKIRSTKLEDSAMYFCASGRTGGNQPQHFGDGTRLSIL.